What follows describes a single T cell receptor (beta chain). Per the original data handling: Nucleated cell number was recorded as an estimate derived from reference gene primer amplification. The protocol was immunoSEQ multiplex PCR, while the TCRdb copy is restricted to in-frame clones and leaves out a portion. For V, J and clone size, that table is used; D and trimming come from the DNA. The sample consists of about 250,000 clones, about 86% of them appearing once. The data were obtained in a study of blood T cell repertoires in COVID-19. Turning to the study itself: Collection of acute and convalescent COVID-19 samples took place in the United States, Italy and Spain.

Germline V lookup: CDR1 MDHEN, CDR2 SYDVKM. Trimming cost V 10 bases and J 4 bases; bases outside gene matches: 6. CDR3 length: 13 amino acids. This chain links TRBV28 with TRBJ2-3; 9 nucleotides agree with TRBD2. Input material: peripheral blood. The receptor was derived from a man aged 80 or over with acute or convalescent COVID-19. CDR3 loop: CATFSGSPDTQYF. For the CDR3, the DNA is TGTGCCACCTTTAGCGGGAGTCCAGATACGCAGTATTTT.